This T cell receptor (beta chain) was profiled in a study of spatial heterogeneity in lung cancer. The wider study: Sequences of the beta chain were consistently detected in greater numbers than alpha-chain sequences.

Germline CDR1 and CDR2: MDHEN and SYDVKM. Trimming shortened V by 7 bases and J by 1 base, and 8 bases separated the two germline ends. The CDR3 extends over 14 amino acids. In this sample, this clonotype turned up many times. The antigen remains undetermined. Single TCR cDNA molecules each had their own unique molecular identifier. TCRdb independently ran MiXCR on the 5' RACE reads; one entry per CDR3 protein. The sample includes about 38,000 distinct CDR3 sequences, around 7% of them seen just once. Notes on the study in general: Blood carried ubiquitous expanded tumor TCRs more at resection than follow-up.

Sample time point: sample taken at primary tumor resection. Sequencing covered unsorted whole RNA taken from tumor, nontumor lung or frozen PBMC. Donors were around 70 untreated early-stage non-small cell lung cancer patients. Sequencing used PBMCs, obtained at surgery. The chain carries TRBV28 and TRBJ2-6; D perhaps matches TRBD1 (5 bases). The TCR sequence derives from a male donor with early-stage non-small cell lung cancer. CDR3 in amino acids: CASTKGSGANVLTF. DNA for the CDR3: TGTGCCAGCACGAAGGGGTCTGGGGCCAACGTCCTGACTTTC.